The TCR beta chain described here comes from a study of CD8+CD57+ T cells in acquired aplastic anemia. Study observations and caveats: Patients and controls had CD8+ Simpson's diversity values that were not significantly distinct.

CDR1 and CDR2 from the germline V gene are MNHNS and SASEGT. The CDR3 contains 15 residues. Between the trimmed V and J ends, which lost 3 bases and 0 bases, there was a span of 11 bases. Patients picked for sequencing had shown CD8+CD57+ cell expansion detected by flow cytometry. A severe acquired aplastic anemia diagnosis applied to all patients. Untreated patients provided the blood samples, with no therapy given before sampling. Regarding this clonotype: Its target is unknown.

TCR beta VDJ and CDR3 profiles were obtained from a genomic DNA template. TCRdb re-derived calls from the reads in MiXCR, one entry per CDR3 protein. The profile covers 170,000 or so distinct CDR3 sequences, with 40% to 50% appearing a single time and about 30% taken by the ten largest. The receptor was derived from a human donor with aplastic anemia. The chain is built from TRBV6-1 and TRBJ1-1; a possible D gene is TRBD1 (5 bases). The sequencing sample was made of sorted CD4+, CD8+, or CD8+CD57+ T cells (not recorded which) from PBMCs. The CDR3 reads CASSERGRVNTEAFF. In nucleotides, the CDR3 is TGTGCCAGCAGTGAGAGGGGAAGGGTGAACACTGAAGCTTTCTTT.